A selection of T cell receptor beta chains follows, all from one sample in a study of control samples from healthy donors and cancer patients. Using immunoSEQ multiplex PCR, the repertoire was profiled, and TCRdb retains in-frame clones only, with some absent. Altogether about 58,000 clones are present, 90% being singletons, with the ten largest covering under 7%. Sequencing input: PBMCs. The receptor set was obtained from a man aged 60 to 69 with colorectal cancer. Both conserved end residues are part of each CDR3. Each record gives: V gene, CDR3 protein.

TRBV7-6 | CASSLTGQGGETQYF
TRBV3-1/TRBV3-2 | CASSQSTGGDYGYTF
TRBV6-5 | CASVGGSQPQHF
TRBV5-4 | CASSPKGGEDEKLFF
TRBV2 | CASSRGGRRETQYF
TRBV19 | CASSFPRDSGNTEAFF
TRBV19 | CASRAPGQGRSDTQYF
TRBV5-4 | CASSTPSGGQNNEQFF
TRBV28 | CASSTGGRYEQYF
TRBV2 | CASSRLSYEQYF
TRBV19 | CASSVFTGVPRPLHF
TRBV24-1 | CATNRRQGVNTEAFF
TRBV10-1 | CASSRLASMADTQYF
TRBV2 | CASSDKNIQYF
TRBV7-2 | CASSLRALYNEQFF
TRBV5-1 | CASSLVGDPGYTF
TRBV19 | CASSWDLGYNEQFF
TRBV2 | CASSRGSNQPQHF
TRBV2 | CASKPTGNNSPLHF
TRBV25-1 | CASSAGHGGYTF
TRBV14 | CASSQTGTGFEQYF
TRBV5-1 | CASSLTSGGAGELFF
TRBV6-5 | CASNGPGETQYF
TRBV30 | CAWRRPPNDGYTF
TRBV14 | CASSPLAISNTGELFF
TRBV28 | CASNGGSPDNEQFF
TRBV29-1 | CSVAEALDNQPQHF
TRBV19 | CASSIFGQIISNQPQHF
TRBV5-3 | CARSRQTQYF
TRBV19 | CASSIRPGAQETQYF
TRBV9 | CASSSGTEYNEQFF
TRBV24-1 | CATSTTSGGETQYF
TRBV27 | CASSLWDGTYEQYF
TRBV4-1 | CASRASGGETQYF
TRBV6-6 | CATWTVENYGYTF
TRBV6-5 | CASSRGRLNTEAFF
TRBV21-1 | CASSKSKAGGDRDRRRPKYEQFF
TRBV7-2 | CASVGVATDNSPLHF
TRBV2 | CASKFPKPSGANVLTF
TRBV2 | CASRGTGTEQYF
TRBV18 | CASSPPTRTDTQYF